Included here is one T cell receptor (beta chain) sequence, with context. These data originate in a study of shared clonotypes between healthy human individuals. On the study more broadly: Donors had three CD4 naive, three CD4 memory, two CD8 naive and one CD8 memory plate apiece.

Deep-level assay runs were performed. Every subset had its genomic DNA shared out evenly among several immunoSEQ plates. TCRdb's copy holds only in-frame clones and misses some; the assay was immunoSEQ multiplex PCR. The sample carries 1.5 million to 2.5 million clones, about 95% recorded once. Selected positively for CCR7 and CD45RO-negative, naive CD8 cells excluded terminally differentiated effector memory CD45RA+ cells. There were no recent acute infections or vaccinations among the donors, who were healthy HIV-negative adults. The clonotype originates from a man younger than 35 in good health. Sequenced: naive CD8+ T cells sorted from blood.

The CDR3 bases are TGTGCCAGCAGCTTAGTAGGAGGGCTATACTCCTACGAGCAGTACTTC. It specifies CASSLVGGLYSYEQYF. V gene TRBV7-2 combines with J gene TRBJ2-7, with TRBD2 as a possible D gene (6 bases). This CDR3 contains 16 residues. V was clipped by 1 base and J by 0 bases, with 13 bases between them. Per the germline V gene, CDR1 is SGHTA and CDR2 is FQGNSA.